This TCR beta chain was sequenced during a study of CD8 T cells in Susac syndrome (dated by TCRdb to about 2019). Broadly, across the study: Of the Susac syndrome patients who were sequenced, under 10 were in clinical remission while more than five had clinically active disease. At blood withdrawal, Susac syndrome patients were therapy-naive, treated with corticosteroids (with IVIg additionally given to some), or treated with IVIg alone. Repertoire sequencing was used to test whether CD8+ T cell activation and differentiation in Susac syndrome was antigen driven. General findings and caveats noted by the study authors: The CD4+ T cell repertoire of patients with Susac syndrome showed no detectable clonal expansion. The number of individuals in the TCR sequencing and HLA analysis was acknowledged as relatively small.

Peripheral blood CD8+ and CD4+ T cells from healthy donors, Susac syndrome patients and multiple sclerosis patients were profiled using high-throughput TCR beta sequencing. The Susac syndrome patients fulfilled recently defined diagnostic criteria for definite or probable disease. Bulk CD8+ and CD4+ T cells were purified by magnetic negative isolation, while CD8+ TEMRA cells were enriched using FACS. Blood was collected in EDTA tubes and processed within 24 hours, with PBMCs isolated through density gradient centrifugation. PBMCs intended for TCR sequencing were frozen in liquid nitrogen and were later thawed in a 37 degrees C water bath. Purity of sorted or isolated CD4+, CD8+ and CD8+ TEMRA cells was at least 90%. The germline V gene sets CDR1 to SQVTM and CDR2 to ANQGSEA. V is cut by 4 bases and J by 3 bases, and the space between the germline ends is 11 bases. Reading from cysteine to phenylalanine, the CDR3 counts 13 amino acids. Left in the record is the CDR3 DNA by itself, 39 bases read in frame from the first base.

RNA was extracted using the RNeasy kit, and about 0.45 to 1 ug of the RNA was reverse transcribed with random hexamers. The immunoSEQ multiplex PCR assay, which covers 54 Vbeta and 13 Jbeta segments, was used to amplify TCR beta CDR3 regions. To correct PCR amplification bias, a synthetic template baseline was used for both primer optimization and computational correction. The paper's processing steps were these. Only productive sequences were kept, with reads annotated to V, D and J genes according to IMGT and analyzed in immunoSEQ Analyzer. Clonality was calculated as one minus the Shannon entropy normalized by log2 of the number of productive unique sequences. For each patient and control, public and private clones were evaluated within the 100 most prevalent clones. Clones were defined as Susac-specific when absent from the healthy and MS cohorts, from roughly 1,000 published viral clones and from other ImmuneACCESS disease sequences. TCRdb ran its own pipeline on the public reads, namely fastp trimming at Q25 and MiXCR clone calling, and kept in-frame beta chains. Every entry covers one CDR3 protein and lists the most common genes and DNA from its rows. Clone size and V and J calls follow TCRdb, not the original study. The sample table lists roughly 250,000 distinct CDR3 sequences, almost 97% of them with a count of one. The top ten constitute about 0.094% of the sample.

A note on this clonotype: What this receptor recognizes is not known. There are no base qualities to consult, and no much larger clone falls within one base.

This receptor was obtained from a human donor with Susac syndrome. The sample comprised CD4+ T cells from PBMCs. The chain links TRBV29-1 with TRBJ2-3; the D gene is unclear. CDR3 sequence: CSVGESVTDTQYF. The sequenced DNA is TGCAGCGTTGGAGAGTCTGTGACAGATACGCAGTATTTT.